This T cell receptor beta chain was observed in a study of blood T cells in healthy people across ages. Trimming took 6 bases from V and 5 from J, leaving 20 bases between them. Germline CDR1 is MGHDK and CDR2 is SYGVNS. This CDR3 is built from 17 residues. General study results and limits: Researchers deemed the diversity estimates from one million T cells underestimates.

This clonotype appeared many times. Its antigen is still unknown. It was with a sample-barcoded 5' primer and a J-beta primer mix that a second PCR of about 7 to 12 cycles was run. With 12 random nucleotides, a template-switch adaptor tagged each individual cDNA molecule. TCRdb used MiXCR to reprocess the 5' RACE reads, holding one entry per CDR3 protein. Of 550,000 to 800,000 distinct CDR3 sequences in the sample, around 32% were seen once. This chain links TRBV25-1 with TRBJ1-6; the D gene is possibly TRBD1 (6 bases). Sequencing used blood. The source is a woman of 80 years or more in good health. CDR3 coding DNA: TGTGCCAGCAGCCAAACCTTCCGGACAGCAGATAATTCACCCCTCCACTTT. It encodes CASSQTFRTADNSPLHF.